A selection of T cell receptor beta chains follows, all from one sample in a study of molecular identifiers for immune sequencing clone quantification. TCRdb re-derived calls from the PCR reads in MiXCR, one entry per CDR3 protein. This sample yields approximately 630,000 distinct CDR3 sequences, of which around 25% are seen a single time; 0.7% to 0.95% belongs to the top ten. Specimen: naive CD8+ T cells from blood, with Jurkat cell RNA spiked in. These receptor sequences come from a human donor in good health. Some libraries in this study had Jurkat cell RNA spiked in. CDR3s include the opening cysteine and the closing phenylalanine or tryptophan. D genes are given only for firm matches. Some rows have no size entry. The others give once, few or many, or a class for an expanded clone.

clone size | D gene | J gene | V gene | CDR3 protein | CDR3 DNA
many | TRBD1 | TRBJ2-7 | TRBV10-3 | CAISGTGDEQYF | TGTGCCATCAGCGGGACAGGGGACGAGCAGTACTTC
. | TRBD2 | TRBJ2-1 | TRBV9 | CASSVKGLASNEQFF | TGTGCCAGCAGCGTAAAGGGACTAGCCTCCAATGAGCAGTTCTTC
. | . | TRBJ1-6 | TRBV11-2 | CASSPSGVNSPLHF | TGTGCCAGCAGCCCATCAGGGGTTAATTCACCCCTCCACTTT
many | . | TRBJ1-1 | TRBV12-3/TRBV12-4 | CASSTPRGSMNTEAFF | TGTGCCAGCAGTACCCCTCGGGGAAGCATGAACACTGAAGCTTTCTTT
many | . | TRBJ2-7 | TRBV28 | CASSLGSPGVEQYF | TGTGCCAGCAGTTTAGGGTCCCCGGGGGTCGAGCAGTACTTC
many | TRBD1 | TRBJ2-5 | TRBV28 | CASNGDSYQETQYF | TGTGCCAGCAACGGGGACAGTTACCAAGAGACCCAGTACTTC
few | . | TRBJ2-1 | TRBV6-2/TRBV6-3 | CASSSGRWNNEQFF | TGTGCCAGCAGTTCCGGGAGATGGAACAATGAGCAGTTCTTC
. | . | TRBJ2-3 | TRBV20-1 | CSARDRGGPESPDTQYF | TGCAGTGCTAGAGATAGGGGGGGGCCGGAATCCCCAGATACGCAGTATTTT
. | . | TRBJ2-5 | TRBV28 | CAGSLEGAGLQGTQYF | TGTGCCGGCAGTTTAGAGGGAGCGGGCCTACAAGGGACCCAGTACTTC
many | TRBD2 | TRBJ2-1 | TRBV28 | CASSLGHGLASNEQFF | TGTGCCAGCAGTTTAGGTCACGGACTAGCGAGCAATGAGCAGTTCTTC
. | . | TRBJ2-3 | TRBV7-6 | CASSLAYEGGTGTQYF | TGTGCCAGCAGCTTAGCCTACGAGGGCGGCACAGGTACGCAGTATTTT
. | . | TRBJ2-2 | TRBV6-2/TRBV6-3 | CASPHGQPFANTGELFF | TGTGCCAGCCCCCATGGACAGCCCTTCGCGAACACCGGGGAGCTGTTTTTT
. | . | TRBJ2-7 | TRBV4-1 | CASHSAGAYEQYF | TGCGCCAGCCACAGCGCCGGTGCCTACGAGCAGTACTTC
many | . | TRBJ2-6 | TRBV4-3 | CASSQDRGLISGANVLTF | TGCGCCAGCAGCCAAGATCGGGGTCTAATCTCTGGGGCCAACGTCCTGACTTTC
many | TRBD1 | TRBJ1-5 | TRBV9 | CASSWGQGDQPQHF | TGTGCCAGCAGCTGGGGGCAGGGGGATCAGCCCCAGCATTTT
few | . | TRBJ2-1 | TRBV12-3/TRBV12-4 | CASSSTGTGGGEQFF | TGTGCCAGCAGTTCCACCGGGACCGGCGGTGGTGAGCAGTTCTTC
many | . | TRBJ2-3 | TRBV29-1 | CSVEGGVADTQYF | TGCAGCGTTGAAGGAGGGGTAGCGGATACGCAGTATTTT
. | . | TRBJ2-2 | TRBV6-5 | CASSPEGVYTGELFF | TGTGCCAGCAGTCCGGAAGGGGTCTACACCGGGGAGCTGTTTTTT
many | . | TRBJ2-7 | TRBV13 | CASSPGPSSYEQYF | TGCGCCAGCAGTCCGGGACCTAGCTCCTACGAGCAGTACTTC